Shown below are 27 T cell receptor beta chains from a single sample sequenced in a study. TCRdb re-derived calls from the 5' RACE reads in MiXCR, one entry per CDR3 protein. Among around 44,000 distinct CDR3 sequences listed, 25% to 35% were seen once. Sample: tumor-infiltrating memory CD4+ T cells sorted from the breast tumor. Subset defined: memory CD4+ T cells, CD4+CD45RO+CD25-. These receptor sequences come from a female donor with breast cancer.

As for this clonotype: Just one base apart from a much larger clone, this may be a read error. The genes are TRBV6-1 and TRBJ2-1; D is undetermined. Germline assignment: CDR1 MNHNS and CDR2 SASEGT. This CDR3 comprises 17 residues. CDR3 nucleotide sequence: TGTGCCAGCAGTGAATCCCCACCGGTTAGCTCCTACAATGAGCAGCTCTTC. This codes for CASSESPPVSSYNEQLF.

As regards this clonotype: A much larger clone lies a single base off, so this may be a read error. The V and J genes are TRBV5-1 and TRBJ1-1; D gene uncertain. The CDR3 length is 13 residues. Trimming removed 4 bases at V and 4 bases at J, with 11 bases between. Germline CDR1 and CDR2: SGHRS and YFSETQ. The CDR3 DNA reads TGCGCCAGCAGCATCACAACGACCACTGAAGCTTTCTTT. Encoded protein: CASSITTTTEAFF. The full variable domain, its missing parts supplied by reference TRBV5-1 and TRBJ1-1, is KAGVTQTPRYLIKTRGQQVTLSCSPISGHRSVSWYQQTPGQGLQFLFEYFSETQRNKGNFPGRFSGRQFSNSRSEMNVSTLELGDSALYLCASSITTTTEAFFGQGTRLTVV.

This clonotype was counted between two and nine times. V gene TRBV29-1 combines with J gene TRBJ1-1; 12 bases are a match to TRBD1. Germline CDR1 is SQVTM and CDR2 is ANQGSEA. V was pared by 2 bases and J by 8 bases, with 6 bases of the junction left unmatched. The CDR3 length is 14 residues. CDR3 nucleotides: TGCAGCGTTGAAACGGGACAGGGGGCGAAGGAAGCTTTCTTT. Its translation: CSVETGQGAKEAFF.

This chain links TRBV11-1 with TRBJ2-3; D is perhaps TRBD2 (5 bases). Looked up from germline, CDR1 is SGHAT and CDR2 is FQDESV (reference sequence). V was pared by 1 base and J by 4 bases, with 9 bases between. There are 14 residues in the CDR3. CDR3 nucleotide sequence: TGTGCCAGCAGCTTAGAGAGGGAAGCAGATACGCAGTATTTT. Encoded protein: CASSLEREADTQYF.

This clonotype appeared a few times. The J gene is TRBJ1-2, the V gene TRBV6-5; possibly TRBD1 for D (5 bases). This CDR3 is 16 amino acids long. The germline CDR1 and CDR2 sequences are MNHEY and SVGAGI. The V gene lost 6 bases and the J gene lost 3 bases, with 20 bases spanning the gap. For the CDR3, the DNA is TGTGCCAGCAGACACGGGACTCTCCGGGCAGACTATGGCTACACCTTC. It is translated as CASRHGTLRADYGYTF.

This clonotype has ten or more counts. This chain connects TRBV20-1 to TRBJ2-1; TRBD2 might be the D (5 bases). The germline V and J ends were trimmed by 5 bases and 3 bases, with 17 bases remaining between them. CDR1 is DFQATT, CDR2 SNEGSKA, per germline (reference sequence). The length of the CDR3 is 15 residues. CDR3 region: CSALNSGIHYNEQFF. CDR3 in DNA: TGCAGTGCTCTGAACTCGGGAATACACTACAATGAGCAGTTCTTC.

This chain joins TRBV4-2 and TRBJ2-7; the D is unclear. Germline CDR1 reads LGHNA; CDR2 reads YNFKEQ. With 0 bases removed from V and 0 bases from J, the gap between germline ends came to 0 bases. The CDR3 has 12 amino acids. DNA of the CDR3: TGTGCCAGCAGCCAAGACTCCTACGAGCAGTACTTC. This sequence encodes CASSQDSYEQYF.

In its sample, this clonotype was seen a few times. The chain joins TRBV29-1 to TRBJ1-5; no definite D call. The V and J ends lost 6 bases and 6 bases respectively, with 12 bases between them. CDR3 length: 12 amino acids. Germline CDR1 SQVTM, CDR2 ANQGSEA. CDR3 protein: CSVGGGSQPQHF. In DNA form, the CDR3 reads TGCAGCGTCGGTGGTGGCAGTCAGCCCCAGCATTTT.

A few counts support this clonotype. J is TRBJ1-2 and V is TRBV18, with TRBD1 as a possible D gene (5 bases). Germline V gene data show CDR1 as KGHSH and CDR2 as LQKENI. V was trimmed by 3 bases and J by 8 bases, leaving 7 bases between them. This CDR3 region has 11 residues. CDR3 region: CASSPGGGYTF. The CDR3 DNA sequence: TGTGCCAGCTCACCCGGGGGAGGCTACACCTTC.

This clonotype came up a few times. The V gene is TRBV4-2, the J gene TRBJ2-5, with D unclear. V was cut by 0 bases and J by 2 bases, with 16 bases left in between. This CDR3 contains 17 residues. The germline gives CDR1 LGHNA, CDR2 YNFKEQ. CDR3 loop: CASSQEGVGQEQETQYF. The CDR3 DNA reads TGTGCCAGCAGCCAAGAGGGTGTTGGGCAGGAACAAGAGACCCAGTACTTC.

V is TRBV6-2 or TRBV6-3 and J is TRBJ2-1, with D tentatively TRBD2 (6 bases). This CDR3 is built from 15 residues. V was clipped by 10 bases and J by 2 bases, with 18 bases between them. Germline lookup yields CDR1 MNHEY and CDR2 SVGEGT. This CDR3 reads CATRGIQKAYNEQFF. In nucleotides, the CDR3 is TGTGCCACCCGGGGGATACAAAAGGCCTACAATGAGCAGTTCTTC.

The chain carries TRBV6-2 or TRBV6-3 and TRBJ1-2; D might be TRBD1 (5 bases). CDR1 is MNHEY and CDR2 is SVGEGT in the germline V gene. Deletions cut 6 bases from V and 9 bases from J, with 20 bases between. The CDR3 runs 14 residues. The CDR3, as DNA: TGTGCCAGCAGCCCCGCGGGCAGGGTGAAAAGCTACACCTTC. Residues: CASSPAGRVKSYTF.

V and J are TRBV6-5 and TRBJ2-1; 11 bases are a match to TRBD1. The CDR3 is 15 residues long. The junction had 1 base not matched to a gene; V was cut back by 0 bases and J by 6 bases. Germline V lookup: CDR1 MNHEY, CDR2 SVGAGI. The chain's CDR3 is CASSYSGQGVNEQFF. CDR3 coding DNA: TGTGCCAGCAGTTACTCGGGACAGGGGGTCAATGAGCAGTTCTTC.

Turning to this clonotype: This may arise from a read error, as a much more abundant clone is one base away. This rearrangement joins TRBV5-1 to TRBJ2-7; 9 nucleotides match TRBD1. Germline CDR1 SGHRS, CDR2 YFSETQ. CDR3 size: 15 residues. The CDR3 loop reads CAGSLRQGGTGEQYF. The CDR3 bases are TGCGCCGGCAGCTTACGACAGGGGGGTACCGGCGAGCAGTACTTC. Complete variable domain (other parts from reference TRBV5-1 and TRBJ2-7): KAGVTQTPRYLIKTRGQQVTLSCSPISGHRSVSWYQQTPGQGLQFLFEYFSETQRNKGNFPGRFSGRQFSNSRSEMNVSTLELGDSALYLCAGSLRQGGTGEQYFGPGTRLTVT.

V usage is TRBV9 and J usage is TRBJ1-5; TRBD1 aligns across 9 bases. V lost 3 bases to trimming and J lost 5 bases; unmatched junction nucleotides: 3. This CDR3 region has 14 residues. Germline values: CDR1 SGDLS, CDR2 YYNGEE. In DNA form, the CDR3 reads TGTGCCAGCAGCGAGGGACAGGGCTATCAGCCCCAGCATTTT. Translated, it gives CASSEGQGYQPQHF.

The rearrangement links TRBV12-3 or TRBV12-4 to TRBJ2-2; perhaps TRBD2 as D (6 bases). Trimming stripped 10 bases from V and 1 base from J, with 13 bases between. The CDR3 is made up of 14 amino acids. CDR3 region: CATRRDENTGELFF. CDR3 in DNA: TGTGCCACCAGGAGGGACGAGAACACCGGGGAGCTGTTTTTT.

The genes are TRBV6-6 and TRBJ2-3; 13 nucleotides align to TRBD2. The CDR3 is made up of 15 amino acids. Per the germline V gene, CDR1 is MNHNY and CDR2 is SVGAGI (reference sequence). Trimming took 9 bases from V and 7 from J; bases not matched to a gene: 10. The CDR3 bases are TGTGCCAGTCAATTCGGGACTAGCGGGGAACATACGCAGTATTTT. Its protein is CASQFGTSGEHTQYF.

Worth noting for this clonotype: In this CDR3 the conserved last residue, phenylalanine or tryptophan, is missing, so a read error is likely. The limits of the CDR3 on the DNA are not certain, so only TCRdb's listed CDR3 is given. The chain recombines TRBV21-1 with TRBJ2-1; the DNA was not compared with TRBD1, the D call given in the table. TRBV21-1 is assigned pseudogene status. The length of the CDR3 is 15 amino acids, counting both ends. CDR3 protein: CASSKVACGGQGPVS.

As for this clonotype: A much larger clone lies one base from this, so it may be a read error. This chain links TRBV5-1 with TRBJ1-2; D is undetermined. Germline-derived CDR1 and CDR2 are SGHRS and YFSETQ. The CDR3 spans 14 residues. Trimming took 4 bases from V and 7 from J, leaving 17 bases between them. The CDR3 sequence is CASSVYGRGVGYTF. The CDR3 nucleotides are TGCGCCAGCAGCGTGTACGGCCGGGGTGTTGGCTACACCTTC.

This clonotype was detected only a few times. The chain is built from TRBV5-1 and TRBJ1-4, with 11 bases identical to TRBD1. This CDR3 comprises 14 residues. J was trimmed by 7 bases and V by 3 bases; bases with no gene match: 2. CDR1 is SGHRS, CDR2 YFSETQ, per germline. The DNA for the CDR3 is TGCGCCAGCAGCTATGGGACAGGGGGTGAAAAACTGTTTTTT. Protein product: CASSYGTGGEKLFF.

About this clonotype: A much larger clone is a single base away; this may be a read error. The V call is TRBV7-3, the J call TRBJ2-3; 8 bases map to TRBD2. J was trimmed by 2 bases and V by 9 bases; bases with no gene match: 16. Looked up from germline, CDR1 is SGHTA and CDR2 is FQGTGA. The CDR3 sequence is 17 residues long. The CDR3 nucleotides read TGTGCCAGAAGCCCCGACCCCCAAGCGGGGGTCACAGATACGCAGTATTTT. Translated: CARSPDPQAGVTDTQYF.

The chain uses TRBV7-9 and TRBJ2-7, with D maybe TRBD2 (5 bases). This CDR3 is built from 12 residues. CDR1 is SEHNR, CDR2 FQNEAQ, per germline (reference sequence). The CDR3 loop reads CAGGRSSYEQYF. CDR3 DNA sequence: TGTGCAGGAGGCAGGAGCTCCTACGAGCAGTACTTC.

Many counts were recorded for this clonotype. The chain joins TRBV6-5 to TRBJ1-6; 7 bases are shared with TRBD1. V trimming: 0 bases; J trimming: 5 bases; junction bases outside the gene matches: 4. Germline V lookup: CDR1 MNHEY, CDR2 SVGAGI. The CDR3 loop spans 16 amino acids. The CDR3 sequence is CASSYSSTGDNSPLHF. The CDR3 coding sequence is TGTGCCAGCAGTTACTCGTCTACAGGGGATAATTCACCCCTCCACTTT.

The chain uses TRBV7-9 and TRBJ1-1; maybe TRBD1 (5 bases). There are 12 residues in the CDR3. V was pared by 5 bases and J by 10 bases, with 14 bases between. The V gene's germline CDR1 is SEHNR and CDR2 FQNEAQ (reference sequence). CDR3 bases: TGTGCCAGCAGCGGGGCGGGGTTAACAGCTTTCTTT. Residues: CASSGAGLTAFF.

As for this clonotype: An end of the junction does not agree with germline; a read error may underlie this. The rearrangement joins TRBV4-1 to TRBJ2-1; D remains unclear. This CDR3 is 16 amino acids long. The germline V gene encodes CDR1 MGHRA and CDR2 YSYEKL. CDR3 loop: CASSQQPRSSYNEQFF. The CDR3 bases are TGCGCCAGTAGCCAGCAGCCCAGGAGCTCCTACAATGAGCAGTTCTTC.

The chain has TRBV4-1 and TRBJ2-3, with D uncertain. Germline CDR1 is MGHRA and CDR2 is YSYEKL. The CDR3 covers 15 residues. The V and J ends lost 2 bases and 4 bases respectively, with 13 bases between them. CDR3 nucleotide sequence: TGCGCCAGCAGCCAACTAGGCCCAGGCGCAGATACGCAGTATTTT. Translated, it gives CASSQLGPGADTQYF.

As regards this clonotype: One base away lies a much larger clone, so this may be a sequencing read error. V and J are TRBV10-3 and TRBJ2-1; D unresolved. Germline loops: CDR1 ENHRY, CDR2 SYGVKD. This CDR3 has 12 residues. The CDR3 loop reads CATSEVVDEQFF. The CDR3 DNA is TGTGCCACCAGTGAGGTAGTCGATGAGCAGTTCTTC.